This T cell receptor beta chain came from a study of T cells in Graves' hyperthyroidism and ophthalmopathy. Study findings and constraints: Peripheral blood also featured most of the thyroid clonotypes expanded above 0.001. The model identified upcoming ophthalmopathy a median around 7.1 months ahead of onset.

With regard to this clonotype: The antigen remains unidentified. One junction end disagrees with the germline gene, perhaps due to a read error.

The CDR3 contains 16 residues. Germline V gene data show CDR1 as MRHNA and CDR2 as SNTAGT. The CDR3 regions of TCR beta were amplified from RNA transcripts. First-round RT-PCR of the TCR CDR3 relied on the HTBI primer set. TCRdb used MiXCR to reprocess the multiplex PCR reads, holding one entry per CDR3 protein. The sample carries roughly 350,000 distinct CDR3 sequences, 14% recorded once. Together with thyroid ultrasound, orbital computed tomography, serum thyroxine and TRAb, clinical symptoms were used for diagnoses. The material sequenced was blood. The receptor's source is a woman in her twenties or thirties with Graves' ophthalmopathy. The genes are TRBV6-4 and TRBJ1-1, with TRBD1 as a possible D gene (6 bases). This chain's CDR3 is CASSYSGGGAPTEAFF. The CDR3 DNA reads as TGTGCCAGCAGTTACTCGGGGGGGGGGGCTCCCACTGAAGCTTTCTTT.